Below are 14 T cell receptor beta chains sequenced from a single sample in a study of cytotoxic CD8 clonotypes in ibrutinib-treated CLL. The table came from immunoSEQ multiplex PCR; TCRdb's copy has only in-frame clones and leaves some out. The sample includes approximately 70,000 clones, about nine tenths seen only once; the top ten take 3.1%. Sequencing was performed on PBMCs, taken after 12 months of ibrutinib treatment. The source of these receptors is a human donor with chronic lymphocytic leukemia.

This chain uses TRBV19 with TRBJ1-5; D not certain. In germline, CDR1 is LNHDA, CDR2 SQIVND (reference sequence). Trimming pared 8 bases from V and 0 bases from J, leaving 17 bases between. There are 16 residues in the CDR3. The CDR3 nucleotides are TGTGCCAGTCTGTCAGACACGGCCTATAGCAATCAGCCCCAGCATTTT. It codes for CASLSDTAYSNQPQHF.

The V and J genes are TRBV7-3 and TRBJ1-5; D gene unclear. Germline-derived CDR1 and CDR2 are SGHTA and FQGTGA. V gave up 6 bases and J gave up 1 base, with 13 bases separating them. The CDR3 covers 15 residues. This chain's CDR3 is CASSPDPLSNQPQHF. The CDR3 DNA reads TGTGCCAGCAGTCCCGACCCGTTGAGCAATCAGCCCCAGCATTTT. The entire variable domain, with the rest obtained from reference TRBV7-3 and TRBJ1-5, is as follows: GAGVSQTPSNKVTEKGKYVELRCDPISGHTALYWYRQSLGQGPEFLIYFQGTGAADDSGLPNDRFFAVRPEGSVSTLKIQRTERGDSAVYLCASSPDPLSNQPQHFGDGTRLSIL.

A single count supports this clone. This rearrangement joins TRBV6-6 to TRBJ2-7; 8 bases are a match to TRBD1. The CDR3 runs to 14 residues. Trimming removed 6 bases from V and 6 bases from J; junction bases left unmatched: 10. Germline assignment: CDR1 MNHNY and CDR2 SVGAGI (reference sequence). In nucleotides, the CDR3 is TGTGCCAGCAGAGACAGCAGGACAGGGTTCGAGCAGTACTTC. Translating gives CASRDSRTGFEQYF.

The chain combines TRBV15 with TRBJ2-3; D remains unclear. The CDR3 loop spans 12 amino acids. Trimming shortened V by 3 bases and J by 5 bases, and 6 bases separated the two germline ends. CDR1 is LNHNV, CDR2 YYDKDF, per germline (reference sequence). CDR3 sequence: CATSRLRDTQYF. The CDR3, as DNA: TGTGCCACCAGCAGGTTGAGAGATACGCAGTATTTT. Variable domain in full (rest from reference TRBV15 and TRBJ2-3): DAMVIQNPRYQVTQFGKPVTLSCSQTLNHNVMYWYQQKSSQAPKLLFHYYDKDFNNEADTPDNFQSRRPNTSFCFLDIRSPGLGDTAMYLCATSRLRDTQYFGPGTRLTVL.

The chain has TRBV7-2 and TRBJ2-1; 8 bases are a match to TRBD2. The CDR3 is made up of 15 amino acids. The germline V gene encodes CDR1 SGHTA and CDR2 FQGNSA. V gave up 6 bases and J gave up 6 bases; unmatched junction bases: 10. The CDR3 spells CASRSTSVSANEQFF. The CDR3 DNA reads TGTGCCAGCAGGTCGACTAGCGTTAGTGCCAATGAGCAGTTCTTC.

The gene calls are TRBV6-5 and TRBJ1-3; 8 bases align to TRBD1. With V trimmed by 6 bases and J by 1 base, 5 bases remained unmatched. The CDR3 extends over 15 amino acids. The germline CDR1 and CDR2 sequences are MNHEY and SVGAGI. Here the CDR3 DNA reads TGTGCCAGCAGGGCCCAGGGGGCTTCTGGAAACACCATATATTTT. Its translation is CASRAQGASGNTIYF.

This chain connects TRBV5-1 to TRBJ2-5; D perhaps matches TRBD1 (6 bases). The CDR3 is 14 residues long. Germline V gene sequence: CDR1 SGHRS, CDR2 YFSETQ. V shed 4 bases and J shed 1 base, with 11 bases lying between them. CDR3 residues: CASSPLRGQETQYF. CDR3 coding DNA: TGCGCCAGCAGCCCTCTCAGGGGCCAAGAGACCCAGTACTTC.

The CDR3 DNA sequence: TGTGCCAGCAGCTTACGTGGCAGGGGCCTTTTGAACACTGAAGCTTTCTTT. This translates into CASSLRGRGLLNTEAFF. The V and J genes are TRBV7-9 and TRBJ1-1; tentatively, D is TRBD1 (6 bases). This CDR3 comprises 17 residues. CDR1 is SEHNR and CDR2 is FQNEAQ in the germline V gene (reference sequence). The ends were cut back, 2 bases at V and 0 bases at J, with 16 bases in the middle.

The chain links TRBV7-3 to TRBJ2-1, with 9 positions matching TRBD2. CDR1 SGHTA and CDR2 FQGTGA come from the germline V gene. V gave up 2 bases and J gave up 5 bases; unmatched junction bases: 1. The CDR3 has 14 amino acids. The CDR3 loop is CASSLGLAHNEQFF. CDR3 nucleotides: TGTGCCAGCAGCTTAGGACTAGCGCACAATGAGCAGTTCTTC. The variable domain in full, with the rest retrieved from reference TRBV7-3 and TRBJ2-1, is GAGVSQTPSNKVTEKGKYVELRCDPISGHTALYWYRQSLGQGPEFLIYFQGTGAADDSGLPNDRFFAVRPEGSVSTLKIQRTERGDSAVYLCASSLGLAHNEQFFGPGTRLTVL.

The chain recombines TRBV4-1 with TRBJ2-2; possible D gene TRBD2, 6 bases. This CDR3 comprises 17 residues. Germline loops: CDR1 MGHRA, CDR2 YSYEKL. V was cut by 3 bases and J by 5 bases, with 19 bases left in between. The CDR3 loop is CASSQALTGTSTGELFF. The DNA of the CDR3 is TGCGCCAGCAGCCAGGCCCTAACCGGGACTTCGACCGGGGAGCTGTTTTTT.

The gene calls are TRBV15 and TRBJ1-1; TRBD1 aligns across 9 bases. V was pared by 1 base and J by 2 bases, with 5 bases of the junction left unmatched. CDR3 length: 16 residues. Germline loops: CDR1 LNHNV, CDR2 YYDKDF (reference sequence). The CDR3 loop is CATSRVLTGGNTEAFF. The CDR3 DNA reads as TGTGCCACCAGCAGAGTCTTAACAGGGGGCAACACTGAAGCTTTCTTT. Supplemented by reference TRBV15 and TRBJ1-1, the full variable domain reads DAMVIQNPRYQVTQFGKPVTLSCSQTLNHNVMYWYQQKSSQAPKLLFHYYDKDFNNEADTPDNFQSRRPNTSFCFLDIRSPGLGDTAMYLCATSRVLTGGNTEAFFGQGTRLTVV.

The chain carries TRBV5-5 and TRBJ2-3; 9 nucleotides align to TRBD2. Germline-derived CDR1 and CDR2 are SGHKS and YYEKEE (reference sequence). The J segment lost 6 bases and the V segment lost 7 bases, leaving 21 bases of the junction unmatched. This CDR3 has 18 residues. In nucleotides, the CDR3 is TGTGCCAGCTTTCCAACGCCCCTGTCTAGCGGGAATTTGGATACGCAGTATTTT. It translates to CASFPTPLSSGNLDTQYF. The whole variable domain, remainder taken from reference TRBV5-5 and TRBJ2-3, is DAGVTQSPTHLIKTRGQQVTLRCSPISGHKSVSWYQQVLGQGPQFIFQYYEKEERGRGNFPDRFSARQFPNYSSELNVNALLLGDSALYLCASFPTPLSSGNLDTQYFGPGTRLTVL.

This rearrangement joins TRBV6-1 to TRBJ2-1; possibly TRBD1 or TRBD2 for D (5 bases each). CDR3 size: 14 residues. The ends were cut back, 8 bases at V and 12 bases at J, with 23 bases in the middle. Germline loops: CDR1 MNHNS, CDR2 SASEGT. The CDR3, as DNA: TGTGCCAGCCTAGGGACGGCCCAAGATAATATGCAGTTCTTC. Translation: CASLGTAQDNMQFF.

This chain links TRBV7-9 with TRBJ2-1, with 10 bases lining up with TRBD2. Germline V lookup: CDR1 SEHNR, CDR2 FQNEAQ (reference sequence). The CDR3 runs to 16 residues. The trim removed 5 bases at V and 5 bases at J, leaving 9 bases unmatched. The CDR3, as DNA: TGTGCCAGCAGCCCCCGCTGGACTAGCGGTGACAATGAGCAGTTCTTC. Translating it yields CASSPRWTSGDNEQFF. Filled out from reference TRBV7-9 and TRBJ2-1, the complete variable domain reads DTGVSQNPRHKITKRGQNVTFRCDPISEHNRLYWYRQTLGQGPEFLTYFQNEAQLEKSRLLSDRFSAERPKGSFSTLEIQRTEQGDSAMYLCASSPRWTSGDNEQFFGPGTRLTVL.